These T cell receptor beta chains were read from a single sample in a study of blood T cell repertoires in COVID-19. Generated by immunoSEQ multiplex PCR, the TCRdb table keeps only in-frame clones and is missing some. The sample lists tens of thousands of clones; around 80% were seen once. Input material: peripheral blood. Receptors originate from a man older than 75 with active or convalescent COVID-19. Both conserved end residues are part of each CDR3. The order of the fields is D gene, clone size, V gene, J gene, CDR3 protein, CDR3 DNA. D genes are given only for firm matches. The size entry is marked missing in some rows and otherwise reads once, few, many or a size class.

.,.,TRBV4-2,TRBJ2-1,CASSQDERNEQFF,TGTGCCAGCAGCCAAGATGAGCGTAATGAGCAGTTCTTC
.,.,TRBV7-6,TRBJ2-3,CASSLDRFTDTQYF,TGTGCCAGCAGCTTAGATAGATTCACAGATACGCAGTATTTT
.,few,TRBV19,TRBJ2-6,CASTFYSSGANVLTF,TGTGCCAGTACTTTTTACAGCTCTGGGGCCAACGTCCTGACTTTC
TRBD2,.,TRBV5-1,TRBJ2-3,CASSLEEGGIDTQYF,TGCGCCAGCAGCTTGGAAGAGGGAGGGATAGATACGCAGTATTTT
.,.,TRBV7-9,TRBJ1-4,CASSGRRALNEKLFF,TGTGCCAGCAGCGGACGGCGGGCCCTCAATGAAAAACTGTTTTTT
TRBD2,.,TRBV10-3,TRBJ2-2,CAISTSGTRGTGELFF,TGTGCCATCAGTACATCCGGGACTAGAGGCACCGGGGAGCTGTTTTTT
TRBD1,.,TRBV28,TRBJ1-6,CASSLLGGQFNSPLHF,TGTGCCAGCAGTTTATTAGGGGGACAGTTTAATTCACCCCTCCACTTT
.,.,TRBV25-1,TRBJ1-2,CASSDNGYTF,TGTGCCAGCAGTGATAATGGCTACACCTTC
.,.,TRBV3-1/TRBV3-2,TRBJ1-2,CASSQDAGHIVTLVDGYTF,TGTGCCAGCAGCCAAGATGCAGGACATATTGTCACTCTGGTCGATGGCTACACCTTC
.,.,TRBV19,TRBJ1-5,CASSITRFGNQPQHF,TGTGCCAGTAGTATTACCAGGTTTGGCAATCAGCCCCAGCATTTT
TRBD1,.,TRBV10-2,TRBJ1-1,CASSGQGNTEAFF,TGCGCCAGCAGTGGACAGGGGAACACTGAAGCTTTCTTT
.,.,TRBV19,TRBJ1-2,CASSIGRGPNYGYTF,TGTGCCAGTAGTATCGGCAGGGGTCCAAACTATGGCTACACCTTC
.,.,TRBV20-1,TRBJ2-1,CSASVRGPATNEQFF,TGCAGTGCCAGTGTGCGCGGGCCCGCTACCAATGAGCAGTTCTTC
TRBD1,.,TRBV6-5,TRBJ1-5,CASTRTGAINQPQHF,TGTGCCAGCACTAGGACAGGCGCTATCAATCAGCCCCAGCATTTT
TRBD2,.,TRBV4-1,TRBJ2-1,CASSLAGGNYNEQFF,TGCGCCAGCAGCCTAGCGGGGGGAAATTACAATGAGCAGTTCTTC
TRBD1,few,TRBV11-2,TRBJ2-2,CASSLGTGSIGELFF,TGTGCCAGCAGCTTAGGGACAGGCTCCATCGGGGAGCTGTTTTTT
TRBD1,.,TRBV19,TRBJ1-5,CASSFGQGAGSNQPQHF,TGTGCCAGTAGTTTCGGACAGGGGGCTGGAAGCAATCAGCCCCAGCATTTT
TRBD2,.,TRBV6-6,TRBJ2-1,CASSPRGTSGEQFF,TGTGCCAGCAGCCCCCGCGGGACTAGCGGTGAGCAGTTCTTC